The 17 T cell receptor beta chains presented below share a single source sample, sequenced in a study of blood T cells in healthy people across ages. Using a J-beta primer mix together with a sample-barcoded 5' primer, a second PCR was run for about 6 to 11 cycles. A single record per CDR3 protein comes from TCRdb applying MiXCR to the 5' RACE reads. The sample yields about 760,000 distinct CDR3 sequences, around 25% seen once. This sample was also put to use in a study of T cells of mothers and their children.

The sequenced material came from blood. The receptors derive from a boy younger than 18 in good health.

The rearrangement joins TRBV29-1 to TRBJ2-5; D may be TRBD2 (5 bases). The DNA end is more similar to TRBJ2-1, so the J call may be wrong. The germline V gene encodes CDR1 SQVTM and CDR2 ANQGSEA. This CDR3 has 10 amino acids. The CDR3 protein is CSGGNNEQFF. As DNA, the CDR3 is TGCAGCGGAGGGAACAATGAGCAGTTCTTC.

V is TRBV15 and J is TRBJ2-2; D might be TRBD2 (5 bases). CDR3 length: 17 residues. Trimming shortened V by 1 base and J by 2 bases, and 14 bases separated the two germline ends. The V gene's germline CDR1 is LNHNV and CDR2 YYDKDF (reference sequence). The CDR3 protein is CATSRGFPGSNTGELFF. DNA of the CDR3: TGTGCCACCAGCAGAGGGTTCCCGGGAAGTAACACCGGGGAGCTGTTTTTT.

The chain is built from TRBV20-1 and TRBJ2-1; 7 bases are shared with TRBD2. The J call may be faulty, since TRBJ2-5 better matches the DNA end. Germline V gives CDR1 DFQATT, CDR2 SNEGSKA (reference sequence). The CDR3 extends over 14 amino acids. The CDR3 sequence is CSARDRLAGETQYF. The CDR3 nucleotides are TGCAGTGCTAGAGATCGACTAGCAGGCGAGACCCAGTACTTC.

The gene calls are TRBV24-1 and TRBJ2-5, with D perhaps TRBD1 (6 bases). Germline V gene data show CDR1 as KGHDR and CDR2 as SFDVKD. V lost 11 bases, J lost 0 bases, and 12 bases lay in between. The CDR3 is 13 residues long. The CDR3 protein is CAITGLYQETQYF. In DNA form, the CDR3 reads TGTGCCATCACAGGGTTGTACCAAGAGACCCAGTACTTC.

In its sample, this clonotype was seen a few times. This sequence joins TRBV28 and TRBJ2-5; D possibly corresponds to TRBD2 (7 bases). This CDR3 is built from 15 residues. CDR1 and CDR2 (germline): MDHEN, SYDVKM. The V end was cut by 5 bases, the J end by 5 bases, with 18 bases between. The CDR3 DNA reads as TGTGCCAGCAGTGGGGGGGGCTATGGTTTGGAGACCCAGTACTTC. It is translated as CASSGGGYGLETQYF.

This clonotype was counted only a few times. This chain uses TRBV4-1 with TRBJ1-4, with D uncertain. The ends were cut back, 4 bases at V and 8 bases at J, with 23 bases in the middle. Looked up from germline, CDR1 is MGHRA and CDR2 is YSYEKL. The CDR3 has 17 residues. The CDR3 nucleotides are TGCGCCAGCAGCCTCCTAGGGAGCGGGTCGCCGGGAGAAAAACTGTTTTTT. Translating gives CASSLLGSGSPGEKLFF.

The chain carries TRBV20-1 and TRBJ2-2; 7 bases align to TRBD2. This CDR3 has 15 residues. The junction had 2 bases not matched to a gene; V was cut back by 0 bases and J by 1 base. CDR1 and CDR2 from the germline V gene are DFQATT and SNEGSKA (reference sequence). As DNA, the CDR3 is TGCAGTGCTAGAGACGGCGGGGGGAACACCGGGGAGCTGTTTTTT. Amino acids: CSARDGGGNTGELFF.

The gene calls are TRBV20-1 and TRBJ2-7; 8 bases are a match to TRBD1. The CDR3 loop spans 15 amino acids. Per the germline V gene, CDR1 is DFQATT and CDR2 is SNEGSKA (reference sequence). V shed 0 bases and J 0 bases; nucleotides not matched to a gene: 4. The CDR3 nucleotides are TGCAGTGCTAGAGATCAGGGGGCGATCTCCTACGAGCAGTACTTC. This gives the protein CSARDQGAISYEQYF.

This chain uses TRBV25-1 with TRBJ2-1, with D unclear. V dropped 9 bases and J dropped 8 bases, with 17 bases sitting between them. Germline assignment: CDR1 MGHDK and CDR2 SYGVNS. CDR3 length: 13 amino acids. DNA of the CDR3: TGTGCCAGTACGAGCTATATGACTCATGAGCAGTTCTTC. It codes for CASTSYMTHEQFF. The full variable domain, its missing parts supplied by reference TRBV25-1 and TRBJ2-1, is EADIYQTPRYLVIGTGKKITLECSQTMGHDKMYWYQQDPGMELHLIHYSYGVNSTEKGDLSSESTVSRIRTEHFPLTLESARPSHTSQYLCASTSYMTHEQFFGPGTRLTVL.

V is TRBV9 and J is TRBJ2-5; a weak D match, TRBD1 (6 bases). The tail of the sequence fits TRBJ2-7 better, so the J call may be wrong. Germline V gene sequence: CDR1 SGDLS, CDR2 YYNGEE. This CDR3 spans 15 amino acids. The CDR3 region is CASSSSHRVSYEQYF. The CDR3 bases are TGTGCCAGCAGCTCAAGCCACAGGGTCTCCTACGAGCAGTACTTC.

This clonotype has a handful of counts. This rearrangement joins TRBV7-2 to TRBJ2-7, with D hard to call. The CDR3 covers 14 residues. V was pared by 4 bases and J by 3 bases, with 13 bases between. Germline assignment: CDR1 SGHTA and CDR2 FQGNSA. CDR3 sequence (DNA): TGTGCCAGCAGCTCCCCCTCCACGCTCTACGAGCAGTACTTC. This codes for CASSSPSTLYEQYF.

The chain combines TRBV27 with TRBJ1-2; 8 bases are shared with TRBD1. Germline CDR1 MNHEY, CDR2 SMNVEV (reference sequence). The CDR3 runs 15 residues. V lost 6 bases to trimming and J lost 0 bases; unmatched junction nucleotides: 6. Here the CDR3 DNA reads TGTGCCAGCAGAGACAGGGGCTACTCTAACTATGGCTACACCTTC. Translation: CASRDRGYSNYGYTF.

This clonotype was observed a handful of times. The junction does not match germline at one end; this may be a read error. The gene calls are TRBV10-3 and TRBJ2-5; 7 bases line up with TRBD2. The J call may be mistaken, given a closer DNA end match to TRBJ2-1. Germline-derived CDR1 and CDR2 are ENHRY and SYGVKD. The CDR3 has 15 amino acids. CDR3 region: CASPRASGTYNEQFF. The CDR3 nucleotides are TGTGCCAGCCCCAGGGCTAGCGGAACCTACAACGAGCAGTTCTTC.

The chain employs TRBV6-6 and TRBJ1-1; D remains ambiguous. The CDR3 has 14 residues. V dropped 6 bases and J dropped 2 bases, with 13 bases sitting between them. The germline CDR1 and CDR2 sequences are MNHNY and SVGAGI (reference sequence). This chain's CDR3 is CASRDAWGNTEAFF. The DNA for the CDR3 is TGTGCCAGCAGGGATGCCTGGGGTAACACTGAAGCTTTCTTT.

This clonotype was counted between two and nine times. The V gene is TRBV6-5, the J gene TRBJ2-5; TRBD2 agrees at 10 bases. CDR1 MNHEY and CDR2 SVGAGI come from the germline V gene. The CDR3 has 17 amino acids. The junction had 5 bases not matched to a gene; V was cut back by 0 bases and J by 1 base. Written as DNA, the CDR3 is TGTGCCAGCAGTTACTCGAAGACTAGCGGGTTCCAAGAGACCCAGTACTTC. It is translated as CASSYSKTSGFQETQYF.

The chain couples TRBV29-1 to TRBJ2-1; D remains ambiguous. The CDR3 covers 13 residues. CDR1 and CDR2 (germline): SQVTM, ANQGSEA. V was trimmed by 4 bases and J by 2 bases, leaving 9 bases between them. CDR3 sequence (DNA): TGCAGCGTTGGGCTCGGACCCTACAATGAGCAGTTCTTC. Encoded protein: CSVGLGPYNEQFF.

The chain is built from TRBV6-2 or TRBV6-3 and TRBJ2-1; 13 bases line up with TRBD2. Germline assignment: CDR1 MNHEY and CDR2 SVGEGT. V trimming: 5 bases; J trimming: 12 bases; junction bases outside the gene matches: 10. The CDR3 has 15 amino acids. CDR3 amino acids: CASSPTSGGVLGQFF. DNA for the CDR3: TGTGCCAGCAGTCCAACTAGCGGGGGGGTCCTGGGGCAGTTCTTC.